These T cell receptor beta chains were read from a single sample in a study of cytomegalovirus exposure and HLA in healthy donors. Using immunoSEQ multiplex PCR, the repertoire was profiled, and TCRdb retains in-frame clones only, with some absent. The sample consists of 100,000 to 150,000 clones, over 60% of them appearing once. Sequencing used PBMCs. These receptors all stem from a woman aged 55-69 years in good health and CMV-seronegative. Both conserved end residues are part of each CDR3. D genes are given only for firm matches. Clone size, where shown, is once, few, many, or a class for clones that have expanded.

cdr3_nt	cdr3_aa	d_call	v_call	clone_size	j_call
TGTGCCAGCAGTCTTACCGGGACAGGGAATGGCTACACCTTC	CASSLTGTGNGYTF	TRBD1	TRBV27	.	TRBJ1-2
TGTGCCAGCAGTAACGGACTAGCGGGAGTGGCAAGGTACAATGAGCAGTTCTTC	CASSNGLAGVARYNEQFF	TRBD2	TRBV2	.	TRBJ2-1
TGTGCCATCAGAATACAGGGATTGAGCTCACCCCTCCACTTT	CAIRIQGLSSPLHF	.	TRBV10-3	.	TRBJ1-6
TGTGCCAGCTCACCGGGGGGGGCGCGGGCCTACGAGCAGTACTTC	CASSPGGARAYEQYF	.	TRBV18	.	TRBJ2-7
TGTGCCAGCAGCGTAGAACAGTACACTGAAGCTTTCTTT	CASSVEQYTEAFF	.	TRBV9	.	TRBJ1-1
TGTGCCAGCAGCGAGAGGGGGCACAATGAAAAACTGTTTTTT	CASSERGHNEKLFF	TRBD1	TRBV9	.	TRBJ1-4
TGTGCCACGGGCGAGGGATTCTCCTACGAGCAGTACTTC	CATGEGFSYEQYF	.	TRBV6-1	.	TRBJ2-7
TGCGCCAGCAGCCAGGAGATCCGACTTGTATACGAGCAGTACTTC	CASSQEIRLVYEQYF	.	TRBV4-1	.	TRBJ2-7
TGTGCCAGCAGTTTATCGGGCGGGGTTACCTACGAGCAGTACTTC	CASSLSGGVTYEQYF	.	TRBV27	.	TRBJ2-7
TGTGCCAGCAGTTTACGGGACAGGGGGTACTATGGCTACACCTTC	CASSLRDRGYYGYTF	TRBD1	TRBV28	.	TRBJ1-2
TGTGCCAGCAGCTTAGGGACAGGGAGCCGGCGACGCACCGGGGAGCTGTTTTTT	CASSLGTGSRRRTGELFF	TRBD1	TRBV11-2	.	TRBJ2-2
TGTGCCAGCAGCCTTCCCGGGACAGCGAACACCGGGGAGCTGTTTTTT	CASSLPGTANTGELFF	TRBD1	TRBV5-6	.	TRBJ2-2
TGTGCCAGTAGTTTGGGGGTCATCTCTAGCGGAACCTACAATGAGCAGTTCTTC	CASSLGVISSGTYNEQFF	TRBD2	TRBV19	once	TRBJ2-1
TGTGCCAGCAGTTCATACAGGGGCGGTCAGCCCCAGCATTTT	CASSSYRGGQPQHF	TRBD1	TRBV27	.	TRBJ1-5
TGTGCCATCAGCGACCCGGGGGGGGCCGAAACTGAAGCTTTCTTT	CAISDPGGAETEAFF	.	TRBV10-3	.	TRBJ1-1
TGTGCCAGCAGCTTGTTAGACATAGAAGCTTTCTTT	CASSLLDIEAFF	.	TRBV5-6	few	TRBJ1-1